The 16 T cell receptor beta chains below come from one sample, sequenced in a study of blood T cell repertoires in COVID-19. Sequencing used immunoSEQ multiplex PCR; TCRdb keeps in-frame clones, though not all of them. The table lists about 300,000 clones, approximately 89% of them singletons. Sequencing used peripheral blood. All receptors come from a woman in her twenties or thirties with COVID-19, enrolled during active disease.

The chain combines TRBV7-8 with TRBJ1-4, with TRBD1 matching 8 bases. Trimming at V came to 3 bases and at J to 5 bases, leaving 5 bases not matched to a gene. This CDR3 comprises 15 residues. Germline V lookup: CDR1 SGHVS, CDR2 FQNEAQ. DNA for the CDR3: TGTGCCAGCAGCTTTCGACAGGGGTTAAATGAAAAACTGTTTTTT. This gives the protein CASSFRQGLNEKLFF.

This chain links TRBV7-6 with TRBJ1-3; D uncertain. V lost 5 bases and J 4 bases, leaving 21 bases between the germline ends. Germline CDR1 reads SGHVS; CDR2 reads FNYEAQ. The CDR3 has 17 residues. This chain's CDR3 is CASSHYGGLARGNTIYF. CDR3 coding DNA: TGTGCCAGCAGCCACTATGGCGGGTTAGCGAGAGGAAACACCATATATTTT.

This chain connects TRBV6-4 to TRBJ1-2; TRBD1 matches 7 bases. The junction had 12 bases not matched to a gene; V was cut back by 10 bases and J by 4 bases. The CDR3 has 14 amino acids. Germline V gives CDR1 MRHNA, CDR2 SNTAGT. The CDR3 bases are TGTGCCACCTCCCGTGACAGGGCTTTCTATGGCTACACCTTC. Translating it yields CATSRDRAFYGYTF.

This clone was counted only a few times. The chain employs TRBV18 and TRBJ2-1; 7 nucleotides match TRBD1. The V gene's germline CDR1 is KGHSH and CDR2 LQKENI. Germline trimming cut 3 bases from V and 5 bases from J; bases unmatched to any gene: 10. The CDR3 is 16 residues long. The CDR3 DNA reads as TGTGCCAGCTCACCCCGCGACAGGGCCGGTGACAATGAGCAGTTCTTC. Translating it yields CASSPRDRAGDNEQFF.

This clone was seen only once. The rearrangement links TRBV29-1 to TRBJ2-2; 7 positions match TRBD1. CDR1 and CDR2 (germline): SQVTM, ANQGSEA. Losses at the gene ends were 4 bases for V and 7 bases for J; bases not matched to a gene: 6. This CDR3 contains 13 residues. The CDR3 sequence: CSVVGGGGGELFF. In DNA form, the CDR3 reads TGCAGCGTTGTAGGGGGCGGCGGCGGGGAGCTGTTTTTT.

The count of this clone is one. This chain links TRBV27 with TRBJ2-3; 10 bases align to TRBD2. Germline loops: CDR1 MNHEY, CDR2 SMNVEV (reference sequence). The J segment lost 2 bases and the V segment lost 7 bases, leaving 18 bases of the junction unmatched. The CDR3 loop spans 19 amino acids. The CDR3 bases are TGTGCCAGCACCCCCATCCCCGGATCTAGCGGGGGTTACACAGATACGCAGTATTTT. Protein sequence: CASTPIPGSSGGYTDTQYF.

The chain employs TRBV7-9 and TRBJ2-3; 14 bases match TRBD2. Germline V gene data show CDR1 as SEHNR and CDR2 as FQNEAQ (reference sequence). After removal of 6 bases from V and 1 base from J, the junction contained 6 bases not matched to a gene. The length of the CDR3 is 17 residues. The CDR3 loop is CASSFGLAGGRTDTQYF. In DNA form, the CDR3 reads TGTGCCAGCAGTTTCGGACTAGCGGGGGGCCGCACAGATACGCAGTATTTT. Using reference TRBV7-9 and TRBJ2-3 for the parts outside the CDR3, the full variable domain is DTGVSQNPRHKITKRGQNVTFRCDPISEHNRLYWYRQTLGQGPEFLTYFQNEAQLEKSRLLSDRFSAERPKGSFSTLEIQRTEQGDSAMYLCASSFGLAGGRTDTQYFGPGTRLTVL.

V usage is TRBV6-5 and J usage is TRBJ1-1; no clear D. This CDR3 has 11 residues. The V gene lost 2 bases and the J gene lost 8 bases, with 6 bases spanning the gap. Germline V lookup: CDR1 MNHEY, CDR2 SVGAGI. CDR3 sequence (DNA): TGTGCCAGCAGTTACGGGCAAGAAGCTTTCTTT. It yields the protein CASSYGQEAFF.

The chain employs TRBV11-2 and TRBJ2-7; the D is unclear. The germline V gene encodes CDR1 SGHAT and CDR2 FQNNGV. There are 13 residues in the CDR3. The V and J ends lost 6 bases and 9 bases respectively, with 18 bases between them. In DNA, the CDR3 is TGTGCCAGCAGTCCGGCGGCTAATGGCGGGCAGTACTTC. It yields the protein CASSPAANGGQYF.

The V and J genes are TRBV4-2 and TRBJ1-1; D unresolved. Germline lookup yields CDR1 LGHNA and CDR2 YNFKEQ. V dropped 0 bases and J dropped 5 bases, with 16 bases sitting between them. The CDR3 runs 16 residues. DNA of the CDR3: TGTGCCAGCAGCCAAGAGATTCGGGCATGGAGGACTGAAGCTTTCTTT. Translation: CASSQEIRAWRTEAFF.

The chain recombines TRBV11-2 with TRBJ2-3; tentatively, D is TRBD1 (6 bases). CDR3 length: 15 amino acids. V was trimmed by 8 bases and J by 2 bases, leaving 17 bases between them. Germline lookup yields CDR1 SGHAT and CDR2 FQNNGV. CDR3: CASSQLGQTTDTQYF. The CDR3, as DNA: TGTGCCAGCTCTCAATTGGGACAAACCACAGATACGCAGTATTTT.

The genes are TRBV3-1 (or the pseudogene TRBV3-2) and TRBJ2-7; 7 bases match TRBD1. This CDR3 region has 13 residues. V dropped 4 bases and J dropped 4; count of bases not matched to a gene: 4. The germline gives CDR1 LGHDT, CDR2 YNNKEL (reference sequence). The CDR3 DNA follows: TGTGCCAGCAGCCGGGGACAGCGATACGAGCAGTACTTC. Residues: CASSRGQRYEQYF.

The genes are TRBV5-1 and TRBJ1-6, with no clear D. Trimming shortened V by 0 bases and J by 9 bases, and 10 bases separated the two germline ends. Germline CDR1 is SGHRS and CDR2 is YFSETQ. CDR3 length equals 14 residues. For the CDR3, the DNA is TGCGCCAGCAGCTTGGCGGGTTTCGGTTCACCCCTCCACTTT. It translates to CASSLAGFGSPLHF. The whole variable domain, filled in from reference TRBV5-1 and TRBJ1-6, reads KAGVTQTPRYLIKTRGQQVTLSCSPISGHRSVSWYQQTPGQGLQFLFEYFSETQRNKGNFPGRFSGRQFSNSRSEMNVSTLELGDSALYLCASSLAGFGSPLHFGNGTRLTVT.

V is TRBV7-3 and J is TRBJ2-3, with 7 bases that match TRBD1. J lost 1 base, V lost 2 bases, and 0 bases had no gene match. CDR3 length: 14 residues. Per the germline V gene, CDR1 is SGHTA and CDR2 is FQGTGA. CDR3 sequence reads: CASSLDRGTDTQYF. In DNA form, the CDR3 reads TGTGCCAGCAGCTTAGACAGGGGCACAGATACGCAGTATTTT.

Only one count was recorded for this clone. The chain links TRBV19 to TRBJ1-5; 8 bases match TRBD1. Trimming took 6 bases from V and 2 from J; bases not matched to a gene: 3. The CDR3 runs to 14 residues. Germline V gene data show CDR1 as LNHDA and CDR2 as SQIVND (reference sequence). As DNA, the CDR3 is TGTGCCAGTAGGGACAGGGAGGGCAATCAGCCCCAGCATTTT. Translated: CASRDREGNQPQHF.

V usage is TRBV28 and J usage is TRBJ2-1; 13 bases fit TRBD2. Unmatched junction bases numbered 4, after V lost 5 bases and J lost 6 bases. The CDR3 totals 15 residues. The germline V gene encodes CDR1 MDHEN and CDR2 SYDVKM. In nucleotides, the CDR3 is TGTGCCAGCAGTCAGACTAGCGGGGGGAGCAATGAGCAGTTCTTC. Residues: CASSQTSGGSNEQFF.